This T cell receptor beta chain was sequenced in a study of T cells after yellow fever vaccination. Across the study: SMART-Seq v4 Ultra Low Input prepared the low-cell-number fractions.

As for this clonotype: No antigen is known for it.

Study-wide findings and caveats: It was a small share of clonotypes that appeared in both CD4 and CD8 compartments. Though weaker, the secondary response peaked faster, on day 5 versus 15.

Germline values: CDR1 SGHAT, CDR2 FQNNGV. Trimming stripped 0 bases from V and 4 bases from J, with 9 bases between. There are 14 residues in the CDR3. The 5'RACE template-switching step produced TCR cDNA and added a universal primer site and UMIs. MiXCR, run by TCRdb on the 5' RACE reads, gives a single entry per CDR3 protein. Altogether 250,000 or so distinct CDR3 sequences are present, around 6.7% being singletons, with the ten largest covering 0.8% to 1.2%. The chain is built from TRBV11-2 and TRBJ2-5; D not resolved. Sequencing used CD4+ T cells sorted from PBMCs, obtained on the day of the yellow fever booster vaccination. The origin of this receptor is a man aged 25 to 40 who received the YFV17D yellow fever vaccine. This CDR3 reads CASSLEFRRETQYF. CDR3 nucleotide sequence: TGTGCCAGCAGCTTAGAGTTTCGGAGAGAGACCCAGTACTTC. Drawing the rest from reference TRBV11-2 and TRBJ2-5, the complete variable domain is EAGVAQSPRYKIIEKRQSVAFWCNPISGHATLYWYQQILGQGPKLLIQFQNNGVVDDSQLPKDRFSAERLKGVDSTLKIQPAKLEDSAVYLCASSLEFRRETQYFGPGTRLLVL.